The entry below describes one T cell receptor beta chain. This clone showed up just once. Its antigen has not been determined. The record has no base qualities; no much larger clone is one base away. The data stem from a study of radiotherapy plus CTLA-4 blockade in lung cancer (dated by TCRdb to 2017 to 2018). Context from the whole study: Objective responses were observed in 15% to 20% of enrolled patients, and disease control was achieved in 30% to 40%. What the research found in general, with its limitations: The strongest predictors of response, as reported, were early dynamic changes in blood T cell clones along with a rise in serum interferon-beta after radiation. After treatment with radiotherapy and ipilimumab, TCR clones that originated in tumors expanded in peripheral blood.

The germline V gene (reference sequence) specifies LNHDA as CDR1 and SQIVND as CDR2. After removal of 3 bases from V and 15 bases from J, the junction retains 14 bases not matched to a gene. There are 14 amino acids in the CDR3, from cysteine to phenylalanine inclusive. The entry retains the CDR3 DNA only, 42 bases that are in frame from base 1. The library was built by means of the immunoSEQ multiplex PCR assay. Not all clones reach the TCRdb copy of this immuneACCESS table, which keeps in-frame sequences only. Checked studies attribute under half of the gap to unresolved V genes and leave the rest unexplained. Across this sample there are about 80,000 clones, with around 87% seen only once. The ten largest clones take up around 0.87% of the sample. The study evaluated CTLA-4 blockade (ipilimumab) given together with focal radiation therapy in patients who had chemo-refractory metastatic non-small-cell lung cancer.

The material was peripheral blood, obtained from a patient treated with radiotherapy plus ipilimumab. This receptor was identified in a human donor with non-small cell lung cancer who had stable disease on radiotherapy plus ipilimumab. Rearrangement joined TRBV19 to TRBJ2-1; the junction holds 7 bases that match TRBD2. The CDR3 reads CASSMAGLTGEGFF. In nucleotide form, the sequence is TGTGCCAGTAGTATGGCGGGACTAACGGGAGAAGGGTTCTTC.